One sample yielded the 25 T cell receptor beta chains listed below, sequenced in a study of blood T cell repertoires in COVID-19. Sequencing used immunoSEQ multiplex PCR; TCRdb keeps in-frame clones, though not all of them. This sample has 250,000 or so clones, with 88% found just once. The sample consisted of PBMCs or T cells enriched from blood (not recorded which). The receptors originated from a woman younger than 45 who had been exposed to COVID-19.

This chain links TRBV12-2 with TRBJ2-2; no check of the table's D call, TRBD2, against the DNA was made. TRBV12-2 is given as a pseudogene. The CDR3 is 13 residues long. CDR3 nucleotide sequence: TGTGCAAGTCCTAGAGGCAACACCGGGGAGCTGTTTTTT. Protein: CASPRGNTGELFF.

V usage is TRBV9 and J usage is TRBJ1-2; TRBD1 matches 7 bases. The junction had 15 bases not matched to a gene; V was cut back by 0 bases and J by 4 bases. Germline V gene lookup returns CDR1 SGDLS and CDR2 YYNGEE. The CDR3 is 18 amino acids. The CDR3 DNA reads TGTGCCAGCAGCGTAGGCCCTCCTGGACAGGCTCCTTCCTATGGCTACACCTTC. The encoded protein is CASSVGPPGQAPSYGYTF.

The rearrangement links TRBV7-3 to TRBJ2-3, with D uncertain. The CDR3 totals 14 residues. The germline gives CDR1 SGHTA, CDR2 FQGTGA. The ends were cut back, 2 bases at V and 1 base at J, with 7 bases in the middle. This CDR3 is CASSLQAGTDTQYF. CDR3 nucleotide sequence: TGTGCCAGCAGCTTACAGGCTGGCACAGATACGCAGTATTTT.

This clone was found once. The V gene is TRBV3-1 (or the pseudogene TRBV3-2), the J gene TRBJ2-7, with D perhaps matching TRBD2 (6 bases). In germline, CDR1 is LGHDT, CDR2 YNNKEL (reference sequence). The CDR3 sequence is 15 residues long. Between the trimmed V and J ends, which lost 0 bases and 7 bases, there was a span of 16 bases. This CDR3 is CASSQETTSPREQYF. The CDR3 region has the DNA TGTGCCAGCAGCCAAGAAACGACTAGTCCTAGGGAGCAGTACTTC.

The chain uses TRBV6-5 and TRBJ1-2; TRBD1 agrees at 9 bases. CDR1 is MNHEY, CDR2 SVGAGI, per germline. Losses at the gene ends were 5 bases for V and 3 bases for J; bases not matched to a gene: 7. The CDR3 is made up of 15 amino acids. This chain's CDR3 is CASSRRDRVYYGYTF. CDR3 nucleotide sequence: TGTGCCAGCAGTCGGCGGGACAGGGTTTACTATGGCTACACCTTC.

The chain carries TRBV12-5 and TRBJ1-4; 9 bases map to TRBD1. Germline assignment: CDR1 LGHNT and CDR2 FRNRAP. There are 14 residues in the CDR3. V dropped 5 bases and J dropped 7; count of bases not matched to a gene: 5. CDR3 region: CASGVTGGVEKLFF. The CDR3 bases are TGTGCTAGTGGTGTGACAGGGGGGGTTGAAAAACTGTTTTTT.

This clone was counted once. The V and J genes are TRBV2 and TRBJ2-2, with a tentative D call TRBD1 (6 bases). The CDR3 runs to 15 residues. Trimming took 4 bases from V and 4 from J, leaving 13 bases between them. The germline gives CDR1 SNHLY, CDR2 FYNNEI. This CDR3 reads CASSGDIGFTGELFF. The CDR3 DNA reads as TGTGCCAGCAGTGGGGACATAGGATTCACCGGGGAGCTGTTTTTT.

The rearrangement uses TRBV6-5 and TRBJ2-7, with D possibly being TRBD2 (6 bases). This CDR3 contains 11 residues. Per germline, CDR1 MNHEY and CDR2 SVGAGI. V shed 6 bases and J shed 4 bases, with 7 bases lying between them. CDR3 DNA sequence: TGTGCCAGCAGCGGGAGTTACGAGCAGTACTTC. It is translated as CASSGSYEQYF.

This clone has just one count. This chain links TRBV6-1 with TRBJ2-2; TRBD2 might be the D (6 bases). Germline loops: CDR1 MNHNS, CDR2 SASEGT. Trimming stripped 1 base from V and 6 bases from J, with 6 bases between. The CDR3 covers 13 residues. This CDR3 reads CASSEGRAGELFF. In DNA, the CDR3 is TGTGCCAGCAGTGAAGGGAGGGCCGGGGAGCTGTTTTTT.

This chain joins TRBV30 and TRBJ2-7, with 7 bases matching TRBD1. This CDR3 region has 11 residues. The ends lost 2 bases at V and 9 bases at J; junction bases unmatched: 4. Germline-derived CDR1 and CDR2 are GTSNPN and SVGIG (reference sequence). CDR3 DNA: TGTGCCTGGAGTACCCAGGGGGTGCAGTACTTC. Its translation is CAWSTQGVQYF.

This clone occurred a few times. V gene TRBV5-1 combines with J gene TRBJ2-3, with TRBD2 matching 9 bases. CDR1 SGHRS and CDR2 YFSETQ come from the germline V gene. This CDR3 is 18 amino acids long. Unmatched junction bases numbered 12, after V lost 0 bases and J lost 4 bases. CDR3 region: CASSLAIGQREVADTQYF. CDR3 nucleotides: TGCGCCAGCAGCTTGGCCATCGGCCAGCGGGAGGTAGCAGATACGCAGTATTTT.

The CDR3 DNA reads TGTGCCAGCAGCTCCAGCCTCCTGGAGACGCAGTATTTT. This codes for CASSSSLLETQYF. The chain uses TRBV7-9 and TRBJ2-3; D call uncertain. Per the germline V gene, CDR1 is SEHNR and CDR2 is FQNEAQ (reference sequence). The CDR3 is made up of 13 amino acids. Trimming removed 4 bases at V and 9 bases at J, with 14 bases between. Together with reference TRBV7-9 and TRBJ2-3, the CDR3 gives the full variable domain: DTGVSQNPRHKITKRGQNVTFRCDPISEHNRLYWYRQTLGQGPEFLTYFQNEAQLEKSRLLSDRFSAERPKGSFSTLEIQRTEQGDSAMYLCASSSSLLETQYFGPGTRLTVL.

V usage is TRBV4-1 and J usage is TRBJ2-7; 13 bases map to TRBD2. The V gene end was trimmed by 2 bases and the J gene end by 6 bases; junction bases not matched to a gene: 4. Germline CDR1 MGHRA, CDR2 YSYEKL. The CDR3 loop spans 15 amino acids. CDR3 in amino acids: CASSQTSGRGLEQYF. The DNA for the CDR3 is TGCGCCAGCAGCCAAACTAGCGGGAGGGGTCTCGAGCAGTACTTC.

This chain links TRBV5-1 with TRBJ1-1, with a tentative D call TRBD1 (5 bases). The length of the CDR3 is 14 residues. Trimming took off 5 bases at V and 4 bases at J, with 15 bases between the two ends. Germline CDR1 and CDR2: SGHRS and YFSETQ. CDR3 sequence reads: CASSWLGVSTEAFF. In nucleotides, the CDR3 is TGCGCCAGCAGTTGGCTAGGGGTTAGCACTGAAGCTTTCTTT. The full variable domain, in which reference TRBV5-1 and TRBJ1-1 provide the parts outside the CDR3, is KAGVTQTPRYLIKTRGQQVTLSCSPISGHRSVSWYQQTPGQGLQFLFEYFSETQRNKGNFPGRFSGRQFSNSRSEMNVSTLELGDSALYLCASSWLGVSTEAFFGQGTRLTVV.

The chain couples TRBV5-6 to TRBJ1-6, with D possibly being TRBD1 (6 bases). V lost 4 bases and J 7 bases, leaving 9 bases between the germline ends. Germline loops: CDR1 SGHDT, CDR2 YYEEEE. CDR3 size: 13 residues. DNA for the CDR3: TGTGCCAGCAGCGGACAGCCCAATTCACCCCTCCACTTT. The encoded protein is CASSGQPNSPLHF.

The gene calls are TRBV9 and TRBJ2-3; 15 bases are shared with TRBD2. This CDR3 contains 20 residues. V trimming: 0 bases; J trimming: 6 bases; junction bases outside the gene matches: 14. Germline loops: CDR1 SGDLS, CDR2 YYNGEE. The DNA of the CDR3 is TGTGCCAGCAGCGTAGAATGGCGCCGGACTAGCGGGAGGGCCAAGGATACGCAGTATTTT. Residues: CASSVEWRRTSGRAKDTQYF.

The chain employs TRBV18 and TRBJ1-5; unclear D gene. V was trimmed by 2 bases and J by 2 bases, leaving 13 bases between them. CDR1 is KGHSH and CDR2 is LQKENI in the germline V gene. The CDR3 runs 16 residues. This CDR3 reads CASSPERRVRNQPQHF. The CDR3 DNA is TGTGCCAGCTCACCAGAGCGGCGTGTCCGCAATCAGCCCCAGCATTTT.

The chain has TRBV20-1 and TRBJ2-3; 13 bases are a match to TRBD2. The CDR3 extends over 19 amino acids. The J segment lost 3 bases and the V segment lost 3 bases, leaving 15 bases of the junction unmatched. Germline CDR1 DFQATT, CDR2 SNEGSKA (reference sequence). The DNA for the CDR3 is TGCAGTGCTAGTTCTACCTTACTAGCGGGAGGGCCAAAAACAGATACGCAGTATTTT. This translates into CSASSTLLAGGPKTDTQYF.

This chain connects TRBV5-1 to TRBJ2-7; 7 bases match TRBD1. The CDR3 is made up of 14 amino acids. The germline V gene encodes CDR1 SGHRS and CDR2 YFSETQ. V was pared by 3 bases and J by 4 bases, with 7 bases of the junction left unmatched. In DNA form, the CDR3 reads TGCGCCAGCAGCTACACGGCGGACAGGTACGAGCAGTACTTC. Residues: CASSYTADRYEQYF.

This chain uses TRBV5-1 with TRBJ1-4; TRBD1 might be the D (5 bases). Deletions cut 1 base from V and 6 bases from J, with 13 bases between. From germline, CDR1 is SGHRS and CDR2 YFSETQ. The CDR3 length is 15 residues. CDR3 DNA sequence: TGCGCCAGCAGCTTGAGCAGGGCCCAATATGAAAAACTGTTTTTT. Protein sequence: CASSLSRAQYEKLFF.

This chain uses TRBV30 with TRBJ2-7; no clear D. From germline, CDR1 is GTSNPN and CDR2 SVGIG (reference sequence). This CDR3 spans 12 amino acids. V lost 0 bases and J lost 5, with 8 bases in between. The CDR3 loop reads CAWSVLMDEQYF. The DNA for the CDR3 is TGTGCCTGGAGTGTACTGATGGACGAGCAGTACTTC.

In its sample, this clone was seen once. This sequence joins TRBV9 and TRBJ1-4; possible D gene TRBD1, 6 bases. There are 14 residues in the CDR3. From germline, CDR1 is SGDLS and CDR2 YYNGEE. Between the trimmed V and J ends, which lost 0 bases and 5 bases, there was a span of 8 bases. In DNA, the CDR3 is TGTGCCAGCAGCGTAGGGACAGCCAATGAAAAACTGTTTTTT. It translates to CASSVGTANEKLFF.

The chain carries TRBV27 and TRBJ2-7; D is perhaps TRBD1 (6 bases). V was clipped by 4 bases and J by 3 bases, with 13 bases between them. The CDR3 has 14 amino acids. The germline gives CDR1 MNHEY, CDR2 SMNVEV (reference sequence). CDR3 sequence: CASSSYRDGYEQYF. For the CDR3, the DNA is TGTGCCAGCAGTTCTTACAGGGATGGCTACGAGCAGTACTTC.

V and J are TRBV7-9 and TRBJ2-1; TRBD1 matches at 7 bases. CDR1 and CDR2 from the germline V gene are SEHNR and FQNEAQ (reference sequence). The ends lost 4 bases at V and 9 bases at J; junction bases unmatched: 12. There are 15 residues in the CDR3. The CDR3 here is CASSYTGQLLGEQFF. Here the CDR3 DNA reads TGTGCCAGCAGCTATACGGGACAGCTCCTCGGTGAGCAGTTCTTC.

The rearrangement joins TRBV6-2 or TRBV6-3 to TRBJ1-1; no definite D call. V was trimmed by 2 bases and J by 1 base, leaving 11 bases between them. The CDR3 is 15 amino acids. The V gene's germline CDR1 is MNHEY and CDR2 SVGEGT. The CDR3 bases are TGTGCCAGCAGTTACCCGGGGTCCAGGAACACTGAAGCTTTCTTT. Amino acid sequence: CASSYPGSRNTEAFF.